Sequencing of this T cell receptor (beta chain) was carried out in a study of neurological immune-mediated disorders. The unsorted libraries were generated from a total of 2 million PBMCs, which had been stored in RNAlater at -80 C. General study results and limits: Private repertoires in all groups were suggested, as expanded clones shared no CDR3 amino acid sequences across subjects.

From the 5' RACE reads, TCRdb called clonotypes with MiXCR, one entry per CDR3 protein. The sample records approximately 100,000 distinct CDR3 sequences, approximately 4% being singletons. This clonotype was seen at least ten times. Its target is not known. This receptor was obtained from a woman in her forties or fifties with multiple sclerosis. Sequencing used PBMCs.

The CDR3 bases are TGTGCCAGCTCACCAATGTCAGGGGGCGGAGAGCAGTACTTC. Protein product: CASSPMSGGGEQYF. The chain is built from TRBV18 and TRBJ2-7; 8 bases line up with TRBD1. The CDR3 consists of 14 residues. Losses at the gene ends were 2 bases for V and 7 bases for J; bases not matched to a gene: 7. Germline V gene data show CDR1 as KGHSH and CDR2 as LQKENI.